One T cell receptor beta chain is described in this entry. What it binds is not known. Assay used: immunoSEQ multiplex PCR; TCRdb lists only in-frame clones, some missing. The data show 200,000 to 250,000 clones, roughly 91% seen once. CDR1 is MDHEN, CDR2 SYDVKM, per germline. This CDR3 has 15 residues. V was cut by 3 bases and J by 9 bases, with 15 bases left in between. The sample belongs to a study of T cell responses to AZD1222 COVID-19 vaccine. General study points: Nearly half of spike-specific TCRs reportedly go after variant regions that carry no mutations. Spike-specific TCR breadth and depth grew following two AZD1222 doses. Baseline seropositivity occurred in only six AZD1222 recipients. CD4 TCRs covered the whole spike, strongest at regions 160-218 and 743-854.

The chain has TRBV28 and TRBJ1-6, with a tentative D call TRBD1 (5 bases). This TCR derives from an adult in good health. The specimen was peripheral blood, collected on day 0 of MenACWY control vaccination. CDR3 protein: CASSFRQGGGSPLHF. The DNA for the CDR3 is TGTGCCAGCAGTTTTAGGCAGGGTGGTGGTTCACCCCTCCACTTT.